Presented here are 3 T cell receptor beta chains from one specimen sequenced in a study of blood T cell repertoires in COVID-19. Measured with immunoSEQ multiplex PCR; TCRdb has only the in-frame clones, and not every one. The sample has 190,000 or so clones, roughly 79% seen once; the top ten hold about 6.9%. The material sequenced was peripheral blood. The receptors derive from a human donor with acute or convalescent COVID-19. The donor label of this sample is uncertain.

This chain connects TRBV5-1 to TRBJ1-1, with 9 bases aligning to TRBD1. The germline CDR1 and CDR2 sequences are SGHRS and YFSETQ. The CDR3 has 16 amino acids. The trim removed 0 bases at V and 0 bases at J, leaving 3 bases unmatched. The CDR3 nucleotides read TGCGCCAGCAGCTTGGTGACAGGGGGGATGAACACTGAAGCTTTCTTT. It codes for CASSLVTGGMNTEAFF.

V gene TRBV6-5 combines with J gene TRBJ1-4, with 7 positions matching TRBD1. This CDR3 is 14 amino acids long. Trimming cost V 5 bases and J 8 bases; bases outside gene matches: 8. In germline, CDR1 is MNHEY, CDR2 SVGAGI. CDR3 nucleotide sequence: TGTGCCAGCAGTCTTCACAGGGGAGGAGAAAAACTGTTTTTT. Protein sequence: CASSLHRGGEKLFF.

This chain uses TRBV5-8 with TRBJ2-4, with a possible D match to TRBD1 (6 bases). Germline assignment: CDR1 SGHTS and CDR2 YDEGEE. V was pared by 3 bases and J by 2 bases, with 15 bases between. The CDR3 sequence is 16 residues long. The DNA for the CDR3 is TGTGCCAGCAGCTCTCGACAGGCTTCAACCAAAAACATTCAGTACTTC. It codes for CASSSRQASTKNIQYF.